The present T cell receptor beta chain was sequenced within a study of T cell responses to AZD1222 COVID-19 vaccine. Notes on the study in general: Just a handful of AZD1222 recipients were seropositive at baseline. Following two doses of AZD1222, Spike-specific TCR breadth and depth rose. The CD4 TCRs associated with vaccination extended across spike and predominated at 160-218 and 743-854. Variant regions that are unmutated are reportedly the target of nearly half of spike-specific TCRs.

The length of the CDR3 is 12 residues. Trimming cost V 1 base and J 7 bases, with 7 bases left between them. Germline CDR1 SEHNR, CDR2 FQNEAQ (reference sequence). With respect to this clone: Its target is unknown.

Here immunoSEQ multiplex PCR was the method, and the copy in TCRdb shows in-frame clones only, minus some. The sample shows approximately 120,000 clones, around 92% of them seen only once. Sample: peripheral blood, taken on day 0 of AZD1222 vaccination. The receptor comes from an adult in good health. V gene TRBV7-9 combines with J gene TRBJ1-1; D is unresolved. As DNA, the CDR3 is TGTGCCAGCAGCTTAGAGGCGGGTGAAGCTTTCTTT. Its protein is CASSLEAGEAFF.